The source of this T cell receptor (beta chain) is a study of response to subunit inactivated influenza vaccine. Study-level points and caveats: It was the authors' suggestion that each seasonal influenza vaccination recruits few new T cells.

The CDR3 is 15 residues long. Trimming shortened V by 5 bases and J by 5 bases, and 16 bases separated the two germline ends. The germline V gene has CDR1 SGHDT and CDR2 YYEEEE. Remarks on this clonotype: Its specificity is unknown.

TCRdb independently ran MiXCR on the RT-PCR reads; one entry per CDR3 protein. The sample has approximately 500,000 distinct CDR3 sequences; 13% are singletons. Source: PBMCs from blood, taken 40 to 50 days after vaccination. The origin of this receptor is a man aged 45-65 years who received an inactivated influenza vaccine. This sequence joins TRBV5-6 and TRBJ2-2; D might be TRBD1 (6 bases). The CDR3 region has the DNA TGTGCCAGCAGATCTACAGGGTTGAGAACCGGGGAGCTGTTTTTT. It translates to CASRSTGLRTGELFF.